One T cell receptor beta chain is described in this entry. Its antigen is currently unknown. This record belongs to a study of T cell responses to AZD1222 COVID-19 vaccine. Whole-study context: Some second doses came at about 4 weeks and others at about 12 weeks; these were pooled.

Method: immunoSEQ multiplex PCR; TCRdb's copy keeps in-frame clones and lacks some. Of about 180,000 clones detected, 70% to 90% appear once; the ten largest clones hold approximately 0.49%. This CDR3 is 15 amino acids long. Germline CDR1 and CDR2: SEHNR and FQNEAQ (reference sequence). The V segment lost 1 base and the J segment 5 bases; nucleotides outside the gene matches: 4. General study points: Repertoire collection took place solely once the T cell response had peaked. White British donors predominated, females outnumbered males, and clonal diversity was possibly underestimated.

The specimen comprised peripheral blood, sampled on day 0 of AZD1222 vaccination. This chain joins TRBV7-9 and TRBJ2-3; 9 bases map to TRBD1. The sequence came from an adult in good health. CDR3 amino acids: CASSLGDRERDTQYF. Written as DNA, the CDR3 is TGTGCCAGCAGCTTAGGGGACAGGGAACGAGATACGCAGTATTTT.